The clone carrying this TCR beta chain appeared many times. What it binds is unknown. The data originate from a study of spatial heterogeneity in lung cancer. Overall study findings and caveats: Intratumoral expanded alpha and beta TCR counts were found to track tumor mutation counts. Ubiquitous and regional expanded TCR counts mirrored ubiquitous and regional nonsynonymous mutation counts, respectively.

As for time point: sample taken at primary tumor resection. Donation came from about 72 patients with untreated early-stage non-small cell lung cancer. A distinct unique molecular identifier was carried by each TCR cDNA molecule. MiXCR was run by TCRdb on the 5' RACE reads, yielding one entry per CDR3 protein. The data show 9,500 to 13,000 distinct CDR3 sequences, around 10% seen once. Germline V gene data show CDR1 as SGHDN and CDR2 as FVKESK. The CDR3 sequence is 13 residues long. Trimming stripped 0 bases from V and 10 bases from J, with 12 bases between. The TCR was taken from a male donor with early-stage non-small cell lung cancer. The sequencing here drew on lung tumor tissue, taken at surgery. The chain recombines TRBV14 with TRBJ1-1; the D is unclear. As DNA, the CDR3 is TGTGCCAGCAGCCAAGAGTCGACCGTAGGAGCTTTCTTT. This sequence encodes CASSQESTVGAFF.